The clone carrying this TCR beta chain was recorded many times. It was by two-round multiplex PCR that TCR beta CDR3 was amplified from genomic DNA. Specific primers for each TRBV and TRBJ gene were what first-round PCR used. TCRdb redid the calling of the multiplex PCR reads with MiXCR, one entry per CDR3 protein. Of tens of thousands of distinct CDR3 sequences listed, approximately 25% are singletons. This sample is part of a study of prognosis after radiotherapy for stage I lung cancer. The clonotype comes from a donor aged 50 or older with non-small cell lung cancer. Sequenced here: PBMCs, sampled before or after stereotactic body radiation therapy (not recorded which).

CDR3 in amino acids: CSASIPGLAGTYNEQFF. The CDR3 DNA is TGCAGTGCTAGTATACCGGGACTAGCGGGAACCTACAATGAGCAGTTCTTC. The chain links TRBV20-1 to TRBJ2-1; 13 nucleotides line up with TRBD2. J was trimmed by 2 bases and V by 3 bases; bases with no gene match: 7. The CDR3 is 17 amino acids. Germline V gene data show CDR1 as DFQATT and CDR2 as SNEGSKA (reference sequence).